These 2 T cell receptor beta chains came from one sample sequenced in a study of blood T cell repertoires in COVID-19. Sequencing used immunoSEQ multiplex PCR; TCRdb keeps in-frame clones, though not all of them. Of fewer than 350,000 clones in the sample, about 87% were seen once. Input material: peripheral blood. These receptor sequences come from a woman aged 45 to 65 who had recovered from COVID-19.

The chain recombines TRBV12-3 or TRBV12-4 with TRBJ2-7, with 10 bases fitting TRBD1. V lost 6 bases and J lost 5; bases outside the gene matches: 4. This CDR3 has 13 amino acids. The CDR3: CASRGQGWDEQYF. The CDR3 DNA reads TGTGCCAGCAGGGGACAGGGGTGGGACGAGCAGTACTTC.

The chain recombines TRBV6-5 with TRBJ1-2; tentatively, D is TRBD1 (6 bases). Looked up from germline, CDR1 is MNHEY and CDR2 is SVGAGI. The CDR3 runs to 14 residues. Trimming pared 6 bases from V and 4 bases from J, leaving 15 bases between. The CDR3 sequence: CASRRSGTSYGYTF. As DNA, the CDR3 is TGTGCCAGCAGGCGATCCGGGACAAGCTATGGCTACACCTTC.